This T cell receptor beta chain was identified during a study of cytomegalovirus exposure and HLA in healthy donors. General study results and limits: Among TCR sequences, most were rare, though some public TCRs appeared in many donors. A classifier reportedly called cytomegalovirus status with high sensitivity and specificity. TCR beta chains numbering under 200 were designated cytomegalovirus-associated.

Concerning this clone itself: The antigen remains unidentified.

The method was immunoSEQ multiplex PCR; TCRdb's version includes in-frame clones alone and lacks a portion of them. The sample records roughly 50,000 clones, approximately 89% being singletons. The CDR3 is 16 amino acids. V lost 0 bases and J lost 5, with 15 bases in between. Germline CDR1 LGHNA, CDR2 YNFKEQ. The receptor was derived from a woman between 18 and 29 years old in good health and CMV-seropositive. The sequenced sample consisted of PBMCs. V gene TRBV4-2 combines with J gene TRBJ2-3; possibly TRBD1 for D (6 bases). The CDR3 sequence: CASSQDGGSGRDTQYF. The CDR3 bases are TGTGCCAGCAGCCAAGATGGGGGCTCGGGGCGAGATACGCAGTATTTT.